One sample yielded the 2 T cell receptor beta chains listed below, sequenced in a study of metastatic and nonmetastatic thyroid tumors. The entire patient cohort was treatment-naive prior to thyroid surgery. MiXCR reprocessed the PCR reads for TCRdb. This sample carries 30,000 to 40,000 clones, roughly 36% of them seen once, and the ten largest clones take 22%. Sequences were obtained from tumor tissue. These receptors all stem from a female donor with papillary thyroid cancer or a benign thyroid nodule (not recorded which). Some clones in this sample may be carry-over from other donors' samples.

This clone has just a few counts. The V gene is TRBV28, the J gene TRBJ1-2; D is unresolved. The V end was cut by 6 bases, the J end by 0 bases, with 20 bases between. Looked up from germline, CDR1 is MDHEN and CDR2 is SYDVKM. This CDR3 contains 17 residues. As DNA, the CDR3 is TGTGCCAGCAGCCGGGATGTCCTCGGAGAAACTAACTATGGCTACACCTTC. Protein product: CASSRDVLGETNYGYTF.

This chain's CDR3 is CASSMAGVVLGAFF. CDR3 coding DNA: TGTGCCAGTAGTATGGCTGGGGTCGTCCTCGGGGCTTTCTTT. V gene TRBV19 combines with J gene TRBJ1-1; D unclear. V was cut by 3 bases and J by 11 bases, with 19 bases left in between. Germline V gene lookup returns CDR1 LNHDA and CDR2 SQIVND (reference sequence). This CDR3 spans 14 amino acids.